These T cell receptor beta chains were read from a single sample in a study of spatial heterogeneity in lung cancer. TCRdb fed the 5' RACE reads into MiXCR, producing one record per CDR3 protein. The data contain some 16,000 distinct CDR3 sequences, under 7.5% of them singletons. This specimen was lung tumor tissue, taken at surgery. Receptors originate from a female donor with early-stage non-small cell lung cancer. The CDR3 runs from the conserved cysteine through the conserved F or W. Each record gives: D gene, V gene, J gene, CDR3 length, clone size, CDR3 DNA, CDR3 protein. D genes are given only for firm matches. A row's size may be missing; if present it is once, few, many or a size class.

TRBD1	TRBV3-1	TRBJ2-3	14	few	TGTGCCAGCAGCGGAACAGGGGGCTCAGATACGCAGTATTTT	CASSGTGGSDTQYF
TRBD2	TRBV19	TRBJ2-7	16	medium-sized	TGTGCCAGTAGATCCCAGAGCGGGGGCCAGACCTACGAGCAGTACTTC	CASRSQSGGQTYEQYF
NA	TRBV28	TRBJ2-6	16	NA	TGTGCCAGCACTCCTCCCGGGACTGCTGGGGCCAACGTCCTGACTTTC	CASTPPGTAGANVLTF
NA	TRBV6-1	TRBJ1-6	14	many	TGTGCCAGCAAGCTCCGGGACGGCAATTCACCCCTCCACTTT	CASKLRDGNSPLHF
NA	TRBV20-1	TRBJ2-3	14	many	TGCAGTGCTAGTTGGGACAAAACCACAGATACGCAGTATTTT	CSASWDKTTDTQYF
TRBD1	TRBV24-1	TRBJ1-5	16	many	TGTGCCACCAGTGATTTGCGCCGGGACAGATATCAGCCCCAGCATTTT	CATSDLRRDRYQPQHF
NA	TRBV6-5	TRBJ1-2	11	many	TGTGCCAGCAGATTTGATTATGGCTACACCTTC	CASRFDYGYTF
NA	TRBV5-1	TRBJ2-3	14	many	TGCGCCAGCAGCTCTAGCACTAGCACAGATACGCAGTATTTT	CASSSSTSTDTQYF
NA	TRBV7-9	TRBJ1-2	14	few	TGTGCCAGCAGCCCCATGGGGGGCAGCTATGGCTACACCTTC	CASSPMGGSYGYTF
TRBD2	TRBV7-3	TRBJ2-1	14	medium-sized	TGTGCCAGCAGCTTGATAGCGGGGTACAATGAGCAGTTCTTC	CASSLIAGYNEQFF
NA	TRBV5-1	TRBJ2-3	14	many	TGCGCCAGCAGCAGGAATAGCGTGGCAGATACGCAGTATTTT	CASSRNSVADTQYF
NA	TRBV20-1	TRBJ2-7	11	medium-sized	TGCAGTGCTAGAGACCCGGGACGAGGGTACTTC	CSARDPGRGYF
NA	TRBV6-2/TRBV6-3	TRBJ2-1	12	many	TGTGCCAGCAGTTACACGTTAGGGGGGCAGTTCTTC	CASSYTLGGQFF
NA	TRBV7-9	TRBJ2-1	15	hyperexpanded	TGTGCCAGCAGCCCTACGTCCCCCGGGTGGAATGAGCAGTTCTTC	CASSPTSPGWNEQFF
TRBD1	TRBV15	TRBJ2-4	18	few	TGTGCCACCAGCAGGGCTTCGACAGGGGAGCCAGCCAAAAACATTCAGTACTTC	CATSRASTGEPAKNIQYF
NA	TRBV6-6	TRBJ2-2	12	NA	TGTGCCAGCAGTTTTAGCACCGGGGAGCTGTTTTTT	CASSFSTGELFF
TRBD1	TRBV6-4	TRBJ1-2	13	NA	TGTGCCAGCCGAACAGGGGAGGGATATGGCTACACCTTC	CASRTGEGYGYTF
TRBD1	TRBV5-1	TRBJ2-2	15	many	TGCGCCAGCACAGAACAGGGGACGAACACCGGGGAGCTGTTTTTT	CASTEQGTNTGELFF
TRBD1	TRBV7-2	TRBJ1-3	16	large	TGTGCCAGCAGCCCGGACAGGGCGAGCTCTGGAAACACCATATATTTT	CASSPDRASSGNTIYF
NA	TRBV6-1	TRBJ2-2	14	NA	TGTGCCAGCTCTATTGGGAGGAACACCGGGGAGCTGTTTTTT	CASSIGRNTGELFF
TRBD2	TRBV28	TRBJ2-2	18	many	TGTGCCAGCAGTTTACGGCGGGATAGCGGGGGGGCAACCGGGGAGCTGTTTTTT	CASSLRRDSGGATGELFF
NA	TRBV6-5	TRBJ1-5	15	NA	TGTGCCAGCAGTTACTCCGGGGGCGCGGGTCAGCCCCAGCATTTT	CASSYSGGAGQPQHF
TRBD2	TRBV5-4	TRBJ2-3	14	many	TGTGCCAGCAGCTCCCGGACTAGCGGGCCATCGCAGTATTTT	CASSSRTSGPSQYF
TRBD1	TRBV5-4	TRBJ2-7	14	many	TGTGCCAGCAGCCCGGACAGGGGGGACAACGAGCAGTACTTC	CASSPDRGDNEQYF
NA	TRBV10-2	TRBJ2-2	14	medium-sized	TGCGCCAGCAGGGATCCTACTCGCACCGGGGAGCTGTTTTTT	CASRDPTRTGELFF
NA	TRBV5-5	TRBJ1-3	16	many	TGTGCCAGCAGCTTGGTACCTGATCCGAGGGAAAACACCATATATTTT	CASSLVPDPRENTIYF
TRBD2	TRBV11-1	TRBJ2-3	17	many	TGTGCCAGCAGCTTAGGTTCCAGCGGGGTGATGTCAGATACGCAGTATTTT	CASSLGSSGVMSDTQYF
NA	TRBV5-5	TRBJ1-1	10	many	TGTGCCAGCAGCTTGGGTCGAGCTTTCTTT	CASSLGRAFF
TRBD1	TRBV5-5	TRBJ1-6	13	few	TGTGCCAGCAGCTCGACAGGGGATTCACCCCTCCACTTT	CASSSTGDSPLHF
NA	TRBV20-1	TRBJ2-6	13	few	TGCAGTGCTAGATCCTCTGGGGCCAACGTCCTGACTTTC	CSARSSGANVLTF
NA	TRBV20-1	TRBJ1-1	12	many	TGCAGTGCTAGAGATGATCGAGAGGGAGCTTTCTTT	CSARDDREGAFF
TRBD2	TRBV11-2	TRBJ2-3	18	many	TGTGCCAGCAGCTTAACAGGACTAGCGGGGGGGAGCACAGATACGCAGTATTTT	CASSLTGLAGGSTDTQYF
NA	TRBV19	TRBJ2-3	12	many	TGTGCCAGTAGCACTAGCAAAGATACGCAGTATTTT	CASSTSKDTQYF
NA	TRBV6-5	TRBJ2-1	15	many	TGTGCCAGCAGTTACGAGGGCCGGGCGAGTAATGAGCAGTTCTTC	CASSYEGRASNEQFF
TRBD2	TRBV7-9	TRBJ2-2	19	few	TGTGCCAGCAGCTTCAGCGGGGTCGGGTTCGGAGCGAACACCGGGGAGCTGTTTTTT	CASSFSGVGFGANTGELFF
TRBD2	TRBV19	TRBJ2-3	15	many	TGTGCCAGTAGTATACAAGAGCGGGGGGGTAATACGCAGTATTTT	CASSIQERGGNTQYF
NA	TRBV6-5	TRBJ1-2	14	few	TGTGCCAGCAGCCCCTCACCGGATAACTATGGCTACACCTTC	CASSPSPDNYGYTF
NA	TRBV11-1	TRBJ1-1	13	many	TGTGCCAGCAGCTTAAAGGATAACTTTGAAGCTTTCTTT	CASSLKDNFEAFF
TRBD1	TRBV9	TRBJ1-2	19	many	TGTGCCAGCAGCTTTGAACAGGGACAGGGGGTGAGGCTAGGCTATGGCTACACCTTC	CASSFEQGQGVRLGYGYTF
NA	TRBV2	TRBJ2-6	17	medium-sized	TGTGCCAGCAGTGTGCACAGGGAAAGTCCTGGGGCCAACGTCCTGACTTTC	CASSVHRESPGANVLTF
NA	TRBV9	TRBJ2-4	14	NA	TGTGCCAGCACCTCCCCCACTGGCAAAAACATTCAGTACTTC	CASTSPTGKNIQYF